These 13 T cell receptor beta chains were sequenced from one sample in a study of T cells in Graves' hyperthyroidism and ophthalmopathy. Researchers took RNA transcripts and amplified the TCR beta CDR3 regions from them. With the HTBI primer set, the TCR CDR3 went through a first round of RT-PCR. TCRdb reanalysed the multiplex PCR reads using MiXCR and keeps one entry per CDR3 protein. The sample shows just over 550,000 distinct CDR3 sequences, around 45% of them seen only once. Sample: peripheral blood or thyroid tissue (not recorded which). Receptors were obtained from a woman aged 18-29 years with Graves' hyperthyroidism.

The V and J genes are TRBV2 and TRBJ1-5; D is unclear. Germline V gene sequence: CDR1 SNHLY, CDR2 FYNNEI. The CDR3 consists of 16 residues. Trimming stripped 5 bases from V and 2 bases from J, with 16 bases between. The DNA for the CDR3 is TGTGCCAGCAGTTACTCGAGTGCCCGGGGCAATCAGCCCCAGCATTTT. Its translation: CASSYSSARGNQPQHF.

The rearrangement joins TRBV7-6 to TRBJ1-1; possible D gene TRBD1, 5 bases. The ends were cut back, 2 bases at V and 1 base at J, with 14 bases in the middle. This CDR3 contains 16 residues. Germline CDR1 and CDR2: SGHVS and FNYEAQ. The CDR3 DNA reads as TGTGCCAGCAGCTTAAACCCCTCGACAGAGAACACTGAAGCTTTCTTT. Residues: CASSLNPSTENTEAFF.

This sequence joins TRBV6-6 and TRBJ1-2; D is ambiguous. CDR1 and CDR2 (germline): MNHNY, SVGAGI (reference sequence). CDR3 length equals 14 residues. Trimming removed 5 bases from V and 5 bases from J, with 15 bases in between. The CDR3 nucleotides read TGTGCCAGCAGTGCCAGAAGTCTGGATTATGGCTACACCTTC. This translates into CASSARSLDYGYTF.

V usage is TRBV19 and J usage is TRBJ2-7; 8 bases map to TRBD1. Germline V gene sequence: CDR1 LNHDA, CDR2 SQIVND (reference sequence). This CDR3 comprises 15 residues. J was trimmed by 3 bases and V by 5 bases; bases with no gene match: 9. The CDR3 spells CASSAPGQARYEQYF. In nucleotides, the CDR3 is TGTGCCAGTAGTGCCCCGGGACAGGCCCGCTACGAGCAGTACTTC.

There are many counts of this clonotype. The chain carries TRBV29-1 and TRBJ1-1, with D hard to call. Germline CDR1 reads SQVTM; CDR2 reads ANQGSEA. V shed 0 bases and J shed 1 base, with 9 bases lying between them. The CDR3 covers 14 residues. In nucleotides, the CDR3 is TGCAGCGTTGAAGAGGCCACGGGGAACACTGAAGCTTTCTTT. Its protein is CSVEEATGNTEAFF.

The rearrangement links TRBV12-3 or TRBV12-4 to TRBJ1-5; TRBD1 might be the D (5 bases). The V end was cut by 7 bases, the J end by 5 bases, with 21 bases between. This CDR3 comprises 16 residues. CDR3 DNA: TGTGCCAGCATCTGGGGCGGAGCCGGTTGGGATCAGCCCCAGCATTTT. Amino acid sequence: CASIWGGAGWDQPQHF.

Turning to this clonotype: This clone may be a read error of a much larger clone one base away. The chain has TRBV7-9 and TRBJ1-2; D call uncertain. This CDR3 is built from 13 residues. The germline V and J ends were trimmed by 8 bases and 6 bases, with 16 bases remaining between them. Germline CDR1 SEHNR, CDR2 FQNEAQ (reference sequence). The CDR3 region is CASGERQGDGYTF. The CDR3 coding sequence is TGTGCCAGCGGTGAGAGGCAAGGTGATGGCTACACCTTC.

In regard to this clonotype: Since a much larger clone is just one base distant, this may be a read error. The chain combines TRBV10-3 with TRBJ2-5; D not resolved. CDR3 size: 13 residues. Trimming removed 6 bases at V and 2 bases at J, with 10 bases between. In germline, CDR1 is ENHRY, CDR2 SYGVKD. The CDR3 protein is CAIRQTPQETQYF. In nucleotides, the CDR3 is TGTGCCATCAGACAGACGCCACAAGAGACCCAGTACTTC.

In regard to this clonotype: The junction shows a germline mismatch at one end, possibly a read error. V gene TRBV7-9 combines with J gene TRBJ2-7; D is unclear. CDR3 size: 12 residues. The V gene's germline CDR1 is SEHNR and CDR2 FQNEAQ (reference sequence). The CDR3 nucleotides read TGTGCCAACAGCCGCTTGGCGTACGAGCAGTACTTC. The encoded protein is CANSRLAYEQYF. The full variable domain, rest sourced from reference TRBV7-9 and TRBJ2-7, is DTGVSQNPRHKITKRGQNVTFRCDPISEHNRLYWYRQTLGQGPEFLTYFQNEAQLEKSRLLSDRFSAERPKGSFSTLEIQRTEQGDSAMYLCANSRLAYEQYFGPGTRLTVT.

The V call is TRBV7-4, the J call TRBJ1-4; TRBD1 matches at 9 bases. Germline CDR1 and CDR2: SGHVT and SQSDAQ. The CDR3 is 16 residues long. V was clipped by 5 bases and J by 6 bases; unmatched bases: 10. The CDR3 sequence is CASSRSGTGLDEKLFF. Written as DNA, the CDR3 is TGTGCCAGCAGCAGGTCCGGGACAGGGTTAGATGAAAAACTGTTTTTT.

This clonotype turned up a few times. V usage is TRBV12-3 or TRBV12-4 and J usage is TRBJ1-2; D gene unclear. Trimming removed 5 bases at V and 3 bases at J, with 10 bases between. This CDR3 spans 13 amino acids. The CDR3 nucleotides are TGTGCCAGCAGTCCTATAAGGGACTATGGCTACACCTTC. This encodes CASSPIRDYGYTF.

The chain is built from TRBV20-1 and TRBJ1-1; the D is unclear. The germline V gene has CDR1 DFQATT and CDR2 SNEGSKA (reference sequence). Between the trimmed V and J ends, which lost 7 bases and 0 bases, there was a span of 12 bases. This CDR3 contains 13 residues. The CDR3 region is CSVRQAMNTEAFF. DNA of the CDR3: TGCAGTGTCAGGCAGGCTATGAACACTGAAGCTTTCTTT.

CDR3 residues: CASSHPGGAETQYF. As DNA, the CDR3 is TGTGCCAGCAGTCATCCGGGGGGAGCAGAGACCCAGTACTTC. The chain has TRBV2 and TRBJ2-5; 7 nucleotides align to TRBD2. With V trimmed by 5 bases and J by 4 bases, 7 bases remained unmatched. Per germline, CDR1 SNHLY and CDR2 FYNNEI. This CDR3 region has 14 residues.